This T cell receptor beta chain was identified in a study of T cell clonality in common variable immunodeficiency. Repertoires were generated with immunoSEQ multiplex PCR, while TCRdb's copy carries only in-frame clones and drops some. This table holds fewer than 40,000 clones with no singletons; the top ten claim approximately 5.4%. The sample holds a few counts of this clone. The target antigen is unknown. The CDR3 is cut off 3 residues early in the read; its end comes from the germline J gene. General study findings and limits: Common variable immunodeficiency TCR beta sequences reportedly had fewer deletions and N-nucleotide insertions.

Germline values: CDR1 SGHTA, CDR2 FQGTGA. The V segment lost 5 bases and the J segment 8 bases; nucleotides outside the gene matches: 12. CDR3 length: 15 residues. The sample was peripheral blood mononuclear cells. The sequence was obtained from a human donor with common variable immunodeficiency. The chain employs TRBV7-3 and TRBJ2-1, with TRBD1 matching over 7 bases. Incomplete CDR3 DNA: TGTGCCAGCAGCGACGGGACAGTAAAAGGATATGAG. Translation: CASSDGTVKGYE. The full CDR3 sequence reads CASSDGTVKGYEQFF.